The entry below describes one T cell receptor beta chain. The junction differs from germline at one of its ends, possibly a read error. The data were taken from a study of shared clonotypes between healthy human individuals. The table came from immunoSEQ multiplex PCR; TCRdb's copy has only in-frame clones and leaves some out. Of just over 2,000,000 clones listed, 85% to 95% are singletons. Memory CD4+ cells were the fraction left after CD45RA+ naive selection. In germline, CDR1 is SNHLY, CDR2 FYNNEI. This CDR3 has 12 amino acids. The chain links TRBV2 to TRBJ2-7; TRBD2 agrees at 12 bases. This TCR was sampled from a man younger than 30 in good health. Source material: naive CD4+ T cells sorted from blood. The subset is: CD45RA+ positively selected. The CDR3 is CASSEQQTSGRF. The CDR3 DNA reads TGTGCCAGCAGTGAGCAGCAGACTAGCGGGAGATTC. The full variable domain, its missing parts supplied by reference TRBV2 and TRBJ2-7, is EPEVTQTPSHQVTQMGQEVILRCVPISNHLYFYWYRQILGQKVEFLVSFYNNEISEKSEIFDDQFSVERPDGSNFTLKIRSTKLEDSAMYFCASSEQQTSGRFGPGTRLTVT.